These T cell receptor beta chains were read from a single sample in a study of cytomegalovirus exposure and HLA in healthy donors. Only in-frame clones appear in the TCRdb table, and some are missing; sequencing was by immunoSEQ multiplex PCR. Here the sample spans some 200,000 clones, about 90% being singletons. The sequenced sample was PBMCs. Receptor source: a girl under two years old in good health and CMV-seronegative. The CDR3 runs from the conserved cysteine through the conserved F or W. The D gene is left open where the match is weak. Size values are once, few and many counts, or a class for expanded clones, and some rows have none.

CASSPNTDTQYF TGCGCCAGCAGCCCTAATACAGATACGCAGTATTTT - TRBJ2-3 - TRBV4-1
CASSRISRLALDNEQFF TGTGCCAGCAGCCGCATTTCGAGACTAGCCCTGGACAATGAGCAGTTCTTC - TRBJ2-1 TRBD2 TRBV7-3
CASRRMIGLSYEQYF TGTGCCAGCAGACGTATGATTGGACTTTCCTACGAGCAGTACTTC - TRBJ2-7 - TRBV6-6
CSVVREGRTLSGNTIYF TGCAGCGTTGTAAGAGAGGGTAGGACTCTCTCTGGAAACACCATATATTTT - TRBJ1-3 - TRBV29-1
CASSPTVGTSGIETQYF TGTGCCAGCAGCCCCACCGTGGGGACTAGCGGGATAGAGACCCAGTACTTC - TRBJ2-5 TRBD2 TRBV4-2
CAWRWNRVNSPLHF TGTGCCTGGAGATGGAACAGAGTAAATTCACCCCTCCACTTT - TRBJ1-6 - TRBV30
CASSLRGGDRDEQFF TGTGCCAGCAGCTTAAGGGGGGGGGATAGGGATGAGCAGTTCTTC - TRBJ2-1 - TRBV7-9
CSVEQSEQFF TGCAGCGTTGAACAGTCTGAGCAGTTCTTC - TRBJ2-1 - TRBV29-1
CASRLGQGGSWDTEAFF TGTGCCAGCAGACTGGGACAGGGTGGAAGTTGGGACACTGAAGCTTTCTTT - TRBJ1-1 TRBD1 TRBV2
CASSLGQGPYEQYF TGTGCCAGCAGCCTGGGACAGGGGCCCTACGAGCAGTACTTC few TRBJ2-7 TRBD1 TRBV5-6
CASSWGEASTDTQYF TGCGCCAGCAGCTGGGGGGAGGCGAGCACAGATACGCAGTATTTT - TRBJ2-3 - TRBV5-1
CASTSSRGYSYEQYF TGTGCCAGCACTTCGAGCAGGGGGTACTCCTACGAGCAGTACTTC few TRBJ2-7 TRBD1 TRBV2
CASSLRGEGTVNGYTF TGTGCCAGCAGCTTAAGGGGAGAAGGGACAGTTAATGGCTACACCTTC - TRBJ1-2 TRBD1 TRBV5-6
CASSLTENTGELFF TGTGCCAGCAGCTTGACAGAGAACACCGGGGAGCTGTTTTTT once TRBJ2-2 - TRBV7-9
CASRIGAVWGSSYNEQFF TGTGCCAGCAGAATAGGGGCTGTTTGGGGATCCTCCTACAATGAGCAGTTCTTC - TRBJ2-1 - TRBV7-8
CAWKGSPYNEQFF TGTGCCTGGAAAGGTAGCCCCTACAATGAGCAGTTCTTC - TRBJ2-1 - TRBV30